This T cell receptor (beta chain) was identified during a study of cytomegalovirus exposure and HLA in healthy donors. PCR amplification relied on 60 Vbeta primers (plus 13 Jbeta primers). As originally analysed: Later, an analysis found some 80 million unique TCR beta chains, and approximately 10 million of these were shared. Repertoires were generated with immunoSEQ multiplex PCR, while TCRdb's copy carries only in-frame clones and drops some. From that table come the V and J calls and clone size; the DNA was used to work out D and trimming. The table records under 200,000 clones, about four fifths of them present only once. Study-wide points: Donor immune exposure was known only as CMV serostatus. Data from an earlier analysis indicated that most TCR beta V segments were productive either about 90% or about 30% of the time.

A word on this clone: What it binds is unknown.

Germline-derived CDR1 and CDR2 are MNHEY and SVGAGI. Trimming took 3 bases from V and 2 from J, leaving 10 bases between them. This CDR3 has 14 amino acids. Sequenced input: PBMCs. The rearrangement uses TRBV6-5 and TRBJ1-1; D unclear. The sequence was obtained from a man aged 25 to 40 in good health and CMV-seronegative. The CDR3 DNA reads TGTGCCAGCAGTTATTCCGGTAAAAACACTGAAGCTTTCTTT. This translates into CASSYSGKNTEAFF.